The 11 T cell receptor beta chains presented below share a single source sample, sequenced in a study of Graves' ophthalmopathy and Graves' hyperthyroidism. TCR beta CDR3 amplification used RNA transcripts. Scientists carried out first-round RT-PCR using HTBI primers and then a second-round multiplex PCR. In TCRdb, the multiplex PCR reads were re-called with MiXCR into one record per CDR3 protein. The sample records just over 600,000 distinct CDR3 sequences, 20% to 25% being singletons. Source material: peripheral blood. These receptors were taken from a woman aged 18 to 35 with stable Graves' hyperthyroidism. Some clones in this sample may be carry-over from other donors' samples.

This clonotype was recorded at least ten times. The CDR3 bases are TGCAGTGCCCGAAGACAGGGGGGGAATAGCAATCAGCCCCAGCATTTT. This encodes CSARRQGGNSNQPQHF. The V call is TRBV20-1, the J call TRBJ1-5; 9 bases align to TRBD1. After removal of 6 bases from V and 0 bases from J, the junction contained 9 bases not matched to a gene. Germline-derived CDR1 and CDR2 are DFQATT and SNEGSKA (reference sequence). The CDR3 sequence is 16 residues long.

At least ten counts were recorded for this clonotype. The chain couples TRBV12-3 or TRBV12-4 to TRBJ2-7, with 11 bases fitting TRBD1. This CDR3 has 13 amino acids. J lost 8 bases, V lost 3 bases, and 3 bases had no gene match. CDR3: CASSLGQGGQQYF. The CDR3 bases are TGTGCCAGCAGTTTGGGACAGGGGGGGCAGCAGTACTTC.

This clonotype appeared a few times. The J gene is TRBJ2-6, the V gene TRBV11-2; D possibly corresponds to TRBD2 (5 bases). Trimming pared 1 base from V and 3 bases from J, leaving 10 bases between. The CDR3 is 16 residues long. The germline V gene encodes CDR1 SGHAT and CDR2 FQNNGV. The CDR3 is CASSLGYGVGANVLTF. CDR3 in DNA: TGTGCCAGCAGCTTAGGTTACGGGGTTGGGGCCAACGTCCTGACTTTC.

The rearrangement links TRBV29-1 to TRBJ2-7; 8 positions match TRBD1. The germline V gene has CDR1 SQVTM and CDR2 ANQGSEA. J gave up 0 bases and V 6 bases, and 13 bases lay outside the gene matches. The CDR3 has 16 amino acids. The CDR3 is CSVAAGRQGSSYEQYF. For the CDR3, the DNA is TGCAGCGTAGCCGCAGGGAGACAGGGGAGCTCCTACGAGCAGTACTTC.

The CDR3 coding sequence is TGTGCCAGTAGCCCAACAGGGCTAGCCAAAAACATTCAGTACTTC. Translated: CASSPTGLAKNIQYF. This sequence joins TRBV6-1 and TRBJ2-4; D might be TRBD1 (6 bases). CDR3 length: 15 amino acids. The germline V gene encodes CDR1 MNHNS and CDR2 SASEGT. Deletions cut 9 bases from V and 0 bases from J, with 15 bases between.

This clonotype was seen ten or more times. The chain carries TRBV28 and TRBJ2-5, with no clear D. CDR3 size: 12 residues. Germline CDR1 and CDR2: MDHEN and SYDVKM. Trimming cost V 8 bases and J 4 bases, with 11 bases left between them. The CDR3 DNA sequence: TGTGCCAGCGCGCCTCCTCGAGAGACCCAGTACTTC. It translates to CASAPPRETQYF.

The table lists this clonotype with many counts. The CDR3 region has the DNA TGTGCCAGCAGCCAAGATGATGAAGGGTGGGACATTCAGTACTTC. Translating gives CASSQDDEGWDIQYF. This chain uses TRBV3-1 with TRBJ2-4; D is uncertain. Trimming cost V 0 bases and J 8 bases, with 14 bases left between them. Germline V gene sequence: CDR1 LGHDT, CDR2 YNNKEL (reference sequence). The CDR3 totals 15 residues.

This rearrangement joins TRBV6-2 or TRBV6-3 to TRBJ1-2, with D unresolved. With 1 base removed from V and 0 bases from J, the gap between germline ends came to 9 bases. The CDR3 covers 15 residues. Looked up from germline, CDR1 is MNHEY and CDR2 is SVGEGT. The CDR3 DNA reads as TGTGCCAGCAGTTACTGGCGGGTATCTAACTATGGCTACACCTTC. Translation gives CASSYWRVSNYGYTF.

This clonotype was observed at least ten times. V gene TRBV28 combines with J gene TRBJ1-2; D ambiguous. There are 14 residues in the CDR3. Trimming left V 2 bases short and J 4 bases short, with 11 bases between. Germline CDR1 is MDHEN and CDR2 is SYDVKM. The CDR3 reads CASSLNDGLYGYTF. Here the CDR3 DNA reads TGTGCCAGCAGTTTAAACGACGGGCTCTATGGCTACACCTTC.

V and J are TRBV27 and TRBJ2-2, with 11 nucleotides matching TRBD2. Germline-derived CDR1 and CDR2 are MNHEY and SMNVEV (reference sequence). This CDR3 is built from 19 residues. The J segment lost 1 base and the V segment lost 0 bases, leaving 7 bases of the junction unmatched. The CDR3 nucleotides read TGTGCCAGCAGTTTATCCCTAGCGGGGGGACCGAAGAACACCGGGGAGCTGTTTTTT. Translating it yields CASSLSLAGGPKNTGELFF.

This clonotype was counted ten times or more. The chain links TRBV11-1 to TRBJ1-1; D is unclear. Trimming shortened V by 5 bases and J by 3 bases, and 16 bases separated the two germline ends. The CDR3 is 15 residues long. From germline, CDR1 is SGHAT and CDR2 FQDESV (reference sequence). The CDR3 loop is CASSTDRTRHTEAFF. CDR3 nucleotides: TGTGCCAGCAGCACAGACCGTACCCGCCACACTGAAGCTTTCTTT.